This T cell receptor beta chain stems from a study of Ad26.COV2.S vaccination and SARS-CoV-2 variants. Trimming took off 6 bases at V and 4 bases at J, with 12 bases between the two ends. There are 14 residues in the CDR3. Germline V gene data show CDR1 as SNHLY and CDR2 as FYNNEI. The table came from immunoSEQ multiplex PCR; TCRdb's copy has only in-frame clones and leaves some out. The table shows about 350,000 clones, with around 89% occurring only once. Noted treatment: some 19 received Ad26.COV2.S at low or high dose, single or two shots; about 5 received placebo; per-sample allocation not given. At day 63 after the first vaccine or placebo injection, samples were drawn.

The material was peripheral blood, obtained in a trial of Ad26.COV2.S vaccine versus placebo. The chain carries TRBV2 and TRBJ1-4; tentative D call: TRBD1 (5 bases). This TCR was recovered from a person between 18 and 65 years old who received the Ad26.COV2.S COVID-19 vaccine or a placebo. For the CDR3, the DNA is TGTGCCAGCAGGGGGGACGGAGGTAATGAAAAACTGTTTTTT. It specifies CASRGDGGNEKLFF.